The next 8 T cell receptor beta chains were all read from a single sample in a study of T cell repertoires in aging, cancer and after chemotherapy. The template was genomic DNA from peripheral blood, not RNA. TRB rearrangements spanning V, D and J were amplified using mixed TRB-A/B primers. TCRdb used MiXCR to reprocess the multiplex PCR reads, holding one entry per CDR3 protein. The sample has 3,000 to 3,500 distinct CDR3 sequences; about 42% are singletons. The source material was blood. The receptor source for this set is a human donor with a solid tumor.

This clonotype was counted once. At one end the junction does not follow the germline gene, possibly because of a read error. The V gene is TRBV6-1, the J gene TRBJ2-7; 8 positions agree with TRBD2. This CDR3 region has 17 residues. Germline lookup yields CDR1 MNHNS and CDR2 SASEGT. CDR3 in amino acids: CASSQAFSGTRSYEQYF. In nucleotides, the CDR3 is TGTGCCAGCAGTCAAGCCTTTAGCGGGACTCGGTCCTACGAGCAGTACTTC.

The rearrangement joins TRBV6-6 to TRBJ2-3; 11 bases align to TRBD1. This CDR3 spans 16 amino acids. Trimming removed 2 bases from V and 4 bases from J; junction bases left unmatched: 5. The germline V gene encodes CDR1 MNHNY and CDR2 SVGAGI (reference sequence). The DNA for the CDR3 is TGTGCCAGCAGTTACGGGGGACAGGGGGTTTCAGATACGCAGTATTTT. This sequence encodes CASSYGGQGVSDTQYF.

V gene TRBV14 combines with J gene TRBJ2-7; 7 bases align to TRBD2. V lost 1 base to trimming and J lost 0 bases; unmatched junction nucleotides: 3. Germline loops: CDR1 SGHDN, CDR2 FVKESK. The CDR3 contains 15 residues. CDR3: CASSQGSGFSYEQYF. In DNA, the CDR3 is TGTGCCAGCAGCCAAGGTAGCGGGTTCTCCTACGAGCAGTACTTC.

This clonotype has only a few counts. The V call is TRBV20-1, the J call TRBJ2-7, with 9 nucleotides matching TRBD1. The CDR3 sequence is 14 residues long. Germline CDR1 is DFQATT and CDR2 is SNEGSKA (reference sequence). The ends lost 5 bases at V and 9 bases at J; junction bases unmatched: 14. The DNA of the CDR3 is TGCAGTGCTCAAGCCGGGACAGGGTTCTTCGGGCAGTACTTC. It specifies CSAQAGTGFFGQYF.

V gene TRBV7-6 combines with J gene TRBJ2-5; 9 bases align to TRBD2. The CDR3 spans 17 residues. Germline CDR1 and CDR2: SGHVS and FNYEAQ. V was clipped by 7 bases and J by 5 bases; unmatched bases: 17. The CDR3 DNA follows: TGTGCCAGCAACCAAGGAACGCGCGGGAGGGCCGGGGAGACCCAGTACTTC. Translated: CASNQGTRGRAGETQYF.

With regard to this clonotype: Germline is not matched at one junction end, which may reflect a read error. The chain couples TRBV7-9 to TRBJ2-7; D uncertain. In germline, CDR1 is SEHNR, CDR2 FQNEAQ (reference sequence). The CDR3 length is 8 residues. CDR3 amino acids: CASSSFRF. CDR3 DNA: TGTGCCAGCAGTTCCTTCCGATTC.

The chain carries TRBV27 and TRBJ2-5, with D uncertain. CDR3 length: 13 amino acids. Per the germline V gene, CDR1 is MNHEY and CDR2 is SMNVEV (reference sequence). V was clipped by 4 bases and J by 0 bases, with 6 bases between them. The CDR3 reads CASSSPYQETQYF. The CDR3 DNA sequence: TGTGCCAGCAGTTCCCCGTACCAAGAGACCCAGTACTTC.

This clonotype has just a few counts. The chain couples TRBV4-1 to TRBJ2-1, with D unresolved. Germline CDR1 reads MGHRA; CDR2 reads YSYEKL. The CDR3 sequence is 14 residues long. V lost 0 bases and J 1 base, leaving 4 bases between the germline ends. DNA of the CDR3: TGCGCCAGCAGCCAAGAGCGGTCCTACAATGAGCAGTTCTTC. This gives the protein CASSQERSYNEQFF.